Sequencing of this TCR beta chain was carried out in a study of CD8+ T cells in alopecia areata. Overall study: Treated patients received oral tofacitinib, 5 to 10 mg twice daily. Study-level findings and limits: Uncertainty remains about how baseline CD8+ expansion links to response, with one nonresponder. Significant decreases in scalp clonality and expanded CD8+ clones followed tofacitinib treatment. The study found TCR sharing across patients less clear than in mice, possibly for HLA reasons.

RNA extraction was followed by reverse transcription into cDNA, which acted as the sequencing template. Clones were read by immunoSEQ multiplex PCR, and TCRdb kept only the in-frame ones, dropping some. The sample records fewer than 250,000 clones, 64% being singletons. The V segment lost 0 bases and the J segment 3 bases; nucleotides outside the gene matches: 3. This CDR3 region has 15 residues. Germline V gene lookup returns CDR1 MNHEY and CDR2 SVGAGI. Treatment noted: oral pan-JAK inhibitor, 5-10 mg twice daily. Concerning this clone itself: Antigen unknown.

This sequence was found in a human donor with alopecia areata. Specimen: CD4+ T cells sorted from blood, collected at week 4, from a patient treated with tofacitinib. The rearrangement links TRBV6-5 to TRBJ2-7, with 9 bases aligning to TRBD2. This chain's CDR3 is CASSYSPRGGYEQYF. CDR3 in DNA: TGTGCCAGCAGTTACTCTCCGCGGGGGGGCTACGAGCAGTACTTC.